A selection of T cell receptor beta chains follows, all from one sample in a study of T-cell reconstitution after alpha-beta-depleted transplantation in children. From the PCR reads, TCRdb called clonotypes with MiXCR, one entry per CDR3 protein. The data hold fewer than 550,000 distinct CDR3 sequences, with over 9.5% observed a single time. The sequencing here drew on PBMCs, mostly from graft donor cells, taken 180 days after TCRalphabeta/CD19-depleted stem cell transplant. Source of these receptors: a female patient under 10 years old who had a stem cell transplant for aplastic anemia, so the T cells may come from the graft donor. The CDR3 runs from the conserved cysteine through the conserved F or W. Fields, in order: J gene, V gene, clone size, D gene, CDR3 protein, CDR3 DNA. The D gene is left open where the match is weak. Clone size is not always given. Where it is, it says once, few, many or a class for expanded clones.

TRBJ1-1,TRBV5-1,NA,NA,CASSFRQLLGSMNTEAFF,TGCGCCAGCAGCTTTCGTCAATTACTTGGGAGTATGAACACTGAAGCTTTCTTT
TRBJ1-5,TRBV20-1,few,NA,CSARKDQPQHF,TGCAGTGCTAGAAAGGATCAGCCCCAGCATTTT
TRBJ2-7,TRBV13,NA,TRBD2,CASSLDSRLAGLPGAYEQYF,TGTGCCAGCAGCTTAGATAGTCGCCTAGCGGGCCTTCCCGGCGCCTACGAGCAGTACTTC
TRBJ2-1,TRBV3-1,NA,TRBD2,CASSRLLAGVDYNEQFF,TGTGCCAGCAGCCGCCTCCTAGCGGGAGTAGACTACAATGAGCAGTTCTTC
TRBJ2-5,TRBV5-8,few,NA,CASSPGVAWGETQYF,TGTGCCAGCAGTCCAGGGGTCGCCTGGGGAGAGACCCAGTACTTC
TRBJ1-5,TRBV4-3,few,NA,CASSQPLTRTVGGSQPQHF,TGCGCCAGCAGCCAACCTCTTACTCGGACAGTGGGAGGGTCTCAGCCCCAGCATTTT
TRBJ2-3,TRBV12-3/TRBV12-4,many,NA,CASSLFVDTQYF,TGTGCCAGCAGTTTATTTGTAGATACGCAGTATTTT
TRBJ1-2,TRBV4-3,many,NA,CASSQVHRQTYGYTF,TGCGCCAGCAGCCAAGTCCACCGACAGACCTATGGCTACACCTTC
TRBJ2-1,TRBV20-1,many,NA,CSARVWLEGAYGEQFF,TGCAGTGCTAGAGTCTGGCTAGAGGGAGCCTACGGAGAGCAGTTCTTC
TRBJ2-3,TRBV2,NA,TRBD2,CASSEGAGGADTQYF,TGTGCCAGCAGTGAAGGGGCGGGGGGCGCGGATACGCAGTATTTT
TRBJ2-4,TRBV5-1,many,TRBD1,CASSPGQLLAKNIQYF,TGCGCCAGCAGCCCGGGACAGCTACTAGCCAAAAACATTCAGTACTTC